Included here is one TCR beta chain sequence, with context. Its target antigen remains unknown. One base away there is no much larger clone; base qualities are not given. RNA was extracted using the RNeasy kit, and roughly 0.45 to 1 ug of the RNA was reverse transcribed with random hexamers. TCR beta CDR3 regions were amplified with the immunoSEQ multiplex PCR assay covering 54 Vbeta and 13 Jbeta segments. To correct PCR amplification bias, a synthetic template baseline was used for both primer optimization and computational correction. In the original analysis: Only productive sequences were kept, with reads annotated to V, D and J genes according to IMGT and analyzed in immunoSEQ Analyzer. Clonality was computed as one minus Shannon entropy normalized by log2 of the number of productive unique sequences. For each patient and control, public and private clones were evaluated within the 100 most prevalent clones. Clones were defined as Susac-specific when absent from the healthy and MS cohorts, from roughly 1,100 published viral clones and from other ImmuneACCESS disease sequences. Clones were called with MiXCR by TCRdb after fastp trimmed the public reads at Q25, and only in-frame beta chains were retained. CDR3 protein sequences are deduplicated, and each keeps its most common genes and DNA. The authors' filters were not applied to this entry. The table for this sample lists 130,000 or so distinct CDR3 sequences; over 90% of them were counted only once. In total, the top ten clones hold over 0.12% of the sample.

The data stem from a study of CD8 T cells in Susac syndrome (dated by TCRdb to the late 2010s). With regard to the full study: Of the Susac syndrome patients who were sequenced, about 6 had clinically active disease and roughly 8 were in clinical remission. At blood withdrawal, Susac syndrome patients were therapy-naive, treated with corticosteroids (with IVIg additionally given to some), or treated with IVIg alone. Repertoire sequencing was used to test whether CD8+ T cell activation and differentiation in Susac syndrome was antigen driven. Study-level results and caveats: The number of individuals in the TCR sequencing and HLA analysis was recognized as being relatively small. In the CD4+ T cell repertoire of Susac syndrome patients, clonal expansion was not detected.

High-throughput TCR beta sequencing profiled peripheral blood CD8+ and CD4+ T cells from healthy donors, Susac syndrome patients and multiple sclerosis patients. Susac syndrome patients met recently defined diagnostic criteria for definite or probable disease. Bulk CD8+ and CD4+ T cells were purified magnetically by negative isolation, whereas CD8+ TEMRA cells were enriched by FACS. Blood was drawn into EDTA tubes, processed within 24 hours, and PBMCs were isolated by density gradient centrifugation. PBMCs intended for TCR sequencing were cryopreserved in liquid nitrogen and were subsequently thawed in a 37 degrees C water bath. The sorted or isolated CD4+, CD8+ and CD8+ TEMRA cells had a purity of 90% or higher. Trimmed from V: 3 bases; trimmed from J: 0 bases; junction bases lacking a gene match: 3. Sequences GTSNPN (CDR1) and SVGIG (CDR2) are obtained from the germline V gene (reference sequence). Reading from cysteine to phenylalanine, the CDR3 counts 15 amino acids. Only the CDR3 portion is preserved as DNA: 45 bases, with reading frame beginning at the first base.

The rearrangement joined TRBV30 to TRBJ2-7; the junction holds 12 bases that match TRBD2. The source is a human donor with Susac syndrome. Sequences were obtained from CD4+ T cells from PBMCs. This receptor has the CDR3 CAWRLAGGPSYEQYF. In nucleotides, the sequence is TGTGCCTGGAGACTAGCGGGAGGTCCCTCCTACGAGCAGTACTTC.